This paragraph covers one TCR beta chain sequence. The CDR3 spans 12 residues. With 6 bases removed from V and 0 bases from J, the gap between germline ends came to 4 bases. Germline CDR1 KGHSH, CDR2 LQKENI. The table came from immunoSEQ multiplex PCR; TCRdb's copy has only in-frame clones and leaves some out. The table lists about 36,000 clones, 85% to 95% of them singletons. The data were obtained in a study of T cell changes during pregnancy in multiple sclerosis. The sample consisted of PBMCs (not recorded whether the cells were cultured). V gene TRBV18 combines with J gene TRBJ2-3; D uncertain. This TCR came from a female donor with multiple sclerosis, enrolled in a pregnancy study. The CDR3, as DNA: TGTGCCAGCTCGCCTAGCACAGATACGCAGTATTTT. It translates to CASSPSTDTQYF.